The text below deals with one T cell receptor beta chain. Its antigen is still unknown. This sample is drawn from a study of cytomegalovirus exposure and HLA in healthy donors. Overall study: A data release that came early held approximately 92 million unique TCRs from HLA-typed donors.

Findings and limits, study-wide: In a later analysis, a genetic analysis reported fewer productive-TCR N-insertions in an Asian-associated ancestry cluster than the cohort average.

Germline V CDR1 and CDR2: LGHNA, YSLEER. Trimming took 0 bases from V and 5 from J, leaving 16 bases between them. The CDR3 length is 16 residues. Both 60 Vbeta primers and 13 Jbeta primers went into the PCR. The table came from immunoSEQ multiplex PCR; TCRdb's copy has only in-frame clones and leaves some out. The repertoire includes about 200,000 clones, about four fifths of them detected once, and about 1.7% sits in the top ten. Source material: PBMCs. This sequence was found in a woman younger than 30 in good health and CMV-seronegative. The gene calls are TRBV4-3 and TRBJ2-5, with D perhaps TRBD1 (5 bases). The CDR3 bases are TGCGCCAGCAGCCAAGAGGCTGCAGGGTTCTCGGAGACCCAGTACTTC. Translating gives CASSQEAAGFSETQYF.